These 13 T cell receptor beta chains were sequenced from one sample in a study of shared clonotypes between healthy human individuals. Method: immunoSEQ multiplex PCR; TCRdb's copy keeps in-frame clones and lacks some. The data show about half a million clones, with roughly 78% seen just once and approximately 13% held by the top ten. The material sequenced was PBMCs. Every receptor here comes from a woman in her forties in good health. Some clones in this sample may be carry-over from other donors' samples.

CDR3 in DNA: TGTCCTACCGGTGGGCCCTACGAGCAGTACTTC. Protein: CPTGGPYEQYF. The J gene is TRBJ2-7, the V gene TRBV19, with D unresolved. The CDR3 loop spans 11 amino acids. Looked up from germline, CDR1 is LNHDA and CDR2 is SQIVND (reference sequence).

The chain combines TRBV5-1 with TRBJ2-1, with 9 positions matching TRBD2. CDR1 is SGHRS and CDR2 is YFSETQ in the germline V gene. This CDR3 contains 15 residues. The J segment lost 5 bases and the V segment lost 6 bases, leaving 9 bases of the junction unmatched. The CDR3 bases are TGCGCCAGCAACGTGGGGGCGGGAGGGCACAATGAGCAGTTCTTC. Residues: CASNVGAGGHNEQFF.

The V and J genes are TRBV14 and TRBJ2-1; TRBD2 matches at 10 bases. J gave up 6 bases and V 4 bases, and 6 bases lay outside the gene matches. Germline loops: CDR1 SGHDN, CDR2 FVKESK. The CDR3 runs to 15 residues. CDR3 loop: CASSLLAGVGNEQFF. In DNA form, the CDR3 reads TGTGCCAGCAGCCTTCTAGCGGGAGTAGGCAATGAGCAGTTCTTC.

This clone has only a few counts. CDR3 protein: CASRSTGYGTQYF. CDR3 bases: TGTGCCAGCAGGTCGACAGGGTACGGGACCCAGTACTTC. V gene TRBV7-8 combines with J gene TRBJ2-5, with 7 bases that match TRBD1. Germline V lookup: CDR1 SGHVS, CDR2 FQNEAQ. The CDR3 has 13 amino acids. The V and J ends lost 6 bases and 7 bases, in that order; junction bases with no gene match: 8.

V is TRBV5-1 and J is TRBJ2-5; D remains ambiguous. CDR1 SGHRS and CDR2 YFSETQ come from the germline V gene. This CDR3 contains 14 residues. V was pared by 4 bases and J by 5 bases, with 15 bases between. The CDR3 loop is CASSLASLGETQYF. CDR3 DNA sequence: TGCGCCAGCAGCCTCGCCAGTCTGGGGGAGACCCAGTACTTC.

This chain connects TRBV28 to TRBJ2-5, with D possibly being TRBD2 (5 bases). The V end was cut by 7 bases, the J end by 1 base, with 10 bases between. The CDR3 has 13 residues. Germline V gives CDR1 MDHEN, CDR2 SYDVKM. CDR3: CASTRRAQETQYF. The CDR3 DNA reads TGTGCCAGCACCCGGCGGGCCCAAGAGACCCAGTACTTC.

This clone was observed at least ten times. The chain is built from TRBV7-2 and TRBJ2-7; possibly TRBD1 for D (5 bases). The CDR3 contains 15 residues. CDR1 is SGHTA, CDR2 FQGNSA, per germline. V shed 0 bases and J shed 5 bases, with 14 bases lying between them. The CDR3 DNA reads TGTGCCAGCAGCTTAGCGCCTACAGGCACCCACGAGCAGTACTTC. It codes for CASSLAPTGTHEQYF.

This sequence joins TRBV29-1 and TRBJ2-5; 7 nucleotides line up with TRBD2. CDR3 length: 13 amino acids. With V trimmed by 3 bases and J by 4 bases, 5 bases remained unmatched. Germline values: CDR1 SQVTM, CDR2 ANQGSEA. The CDR3 DNA is TGCAGCGTTGATTGGGGGGGTGGAGAGACCCAGTACTTC. This sequence encodes CSVDWGGGETQYF.

The chain has TRBV28 and TRBJ2-7; D possibly corresponds to TRBD2 (6 bases). Germline-derived CDR1 and CDR2 are MDHEN and SYDVKM. This CDR3 region has 14 residues. Trimming pared 2 bases from V and 6 bases from J, leaving 14 bases between. The CDR3 is CASSLNPGRREQYF. The CDR3 DNA reads as TGTGCCAGCAGTTTAAATCCAGGGAGGCGCGAGCAGTACTTC. The full variable domain, its missing parts supplied by reference TRBV28 and TRBJ2-7, is DVKVTQSSRYLVKRTGEKVFLECVQDMDHENMFWYRQDPGLGLRLIYFSYDVKMKEKGDIPEGYSVSREKKERFSLILESASTNQTSMYLCASSLNPGRREQYFGPGTRLTVT.

The CDR3 spells CASSEAGTSGMGADTQYF. CDR3 coding DNA: TGTGCCAGCAGTGAAGCGGGGACTAGCGGGATGGGCGCAGATACGCAGTATTTT. The chain links TRBV2 to TRBJ2-3; the match to TRBD2 covers 13 bases. From germline, CDR1 is SNHLY and CDR2 FYNNEI. V lost 0 bases, J lost 4 bases, and 7 bases stayed unmatched. The CDR3 spans 18 residues.

The rearrangement uses TRBV27 and TRBJ2-2, with D perhaps TRBD1 or TRBD2 (6 bases each). The V end lost 3 bases, the J end lost 4 bases, and 12 bases lay between the germline ends. The germline gives CDR1 MNHEY, CDR2 SMNVEV (reference sequence). The CDR3 has 15 amino acids. The CDR3 nucleotides read TGTGCCAGCAGTTTGGGATCGGGGGCCACCGGGGAGCTGTTTTTT. Translation gives CASSLGSGATGELFF.

This chain connects TRBV18 to TRBJ2-7, with 8 bases matching TRBD1. Unmatched junction bases numbered 4, after V lost 3 bases and J lost 3 bases. CDR1 and CDR2 (germline): KGHSH, LQKENI. The CDR3 loop spans 14 amino acids. The CDR3 protein is CASSPPGQDYEQYF. DNA for the CDR3: TGTGCCAGCTCACCCCCGGGACAGGACTACGAGCAGTACTTC.

CDR3 bases: TGTGCCTGGAGTCGGGGGGTAGCGGGAGACTACGAGCAGTACTTC. This codes for CAWSRGVAGDYEQYF. The V call is TRBV30, the J call TRBJ2-7, with 9 bases that match TRBD2. Germline lookup yields CDR1 GTSNPN and CDR2 SVGIG (reference sequence). V trimming: 2 bases; J trimming: 3 bases; junction bases outside the gene matches: 8. The CDR3 is 15 residues long.